The next 9 T cell receptor beta chains were all read from a single sample in a study of T cells in narcolepsy. Produced via immunoSEQ multiplex PCR; TCRdb's table is partial and in-frame only. The profile covers about 40,000 clones, with around 88% appearing a single time and 1% to 1.5% taken by the ten largest. Sequencing was performed on CD45RA- memory CD4+ T cells from PBMCs. The receptors derive from a human donor with narcolepsy.

The chain employs TRBV6-6 and TRBJ2-5, with D tentatively TRBD2 (5 bases). V shed 3 bases and J shed 4 bases, with 12 bases lying between them. The CDR3 is 14 amino acids. CDR1 is MNHNY, CDR2 SVGAGI, per germline (reference sequence). The CDR3 is CASSYAGQRETQYF. CDR3 nucleotide sequence: TGTGCCAGCAGTTATGCGGGTCAACGAGAGACCCAGTACTTC.

The chain uses TRBV18 and TRBJ1-1; D call uncertain. The germline V and J ends were trimmed by 3 bases and 5 bases, with 13 bases remaining between them. The CDR3 is 14 amino acids. Per the germline V gene, CDR1 is KGHSH and CDR2 is LQKENI. This chain's CDR3 is CASSPGRLDTEAFF. In DNA, the CDR3 is TGTGCCAGCTCACCTGGCCGACTCGATACTGAAGCTTTCTTT.

This sequence joins TRBV4-1 and TRBJ2-2; 9 nucleotides agree with TRBD1. This CDR3 spans 16 amino acids. Germline loops: CDR1 MGHRA, CDR2 YSYEKL. Trimming removed 2 bases from V and 9 bases from J; junction bases left unmatched: 10. CDR3: CASSQPGQGLTRELFF. The CDR3 region has the DNA TGCGCCAGCAGCCAACCGGGACAGGGATTAACCAGGGAGCTGTTTTTT.

This rearrangement joins TRBV19 to TRBJ1-2; the match to TRBD1 covers 8 bases. CDR1 LNHDA and CDR2 SQIVND come from the germline V gene (reference sequence). CDR3 size: 15 residues. V was pared by 3 bases and J by 8 bases, with 11 bases of the junction left unmatched. Here the CDR3 reads CASSIPPTGVGGYTF. DNA for the CDR3: TGTGCCAGTAGTATCCCCCCGACAGGGGTGGGAGGCTACACCTTC.

The rearrangement joins TRBV5-4 to TRBJ2-7, with TRBD2 as a possible D gene (6 bases). The V end was cut by 0 bases, the J end by 1 base, with 11 bases between. CDR3 length: 15 residues. Germline loops: CDR1 SGHNT, CDR2 YYREEE (reference sequence). The CDR3 nucleotides read TGTGCCAGCAGCTTGGGAATAGCGGAATCCTACGAGCAGTACTTC. Its translation: CASSLGIAESYEQYF.

V is TRBV6-5 and J is TRBJ2-1; 12 nucleotides agree with TRBD2. Germline loops: CDR1 MNHEY, CDR2 SVGAGI. V shed 6 bases, J shed 13 bases, and the junction held 13 bases outside the gene matches. The CDR3 totals 15 residues. CDR3 DNA: TGTGCCAGCAGACGAGCTAGCGGGAGGGCCGAGGATCAGTTCTTC. Its translation is CASRRASGRAEDQFF.

CDR3 coding DNA: TGTGCCAGTGGGGCGAGGGGGGCTGGGGCCAACGTCCTGACTTTC. Its protein product is CASGARGAGANVLTF. This chain uses TRBV7-6 with TRBJ2-6, with D perhaps assigned TRBD1 or TRBD2 (6 bases each). Trimming cost V 9 bases and J 2 bases, with 14 bases left between them. CDR1 and CDR2 from the germline V gene are SGHVS and FNYEAQ. CDR3 length: 15 amino acids.

The chain links TRBV18 to TRBJ1-1; no clear D gene. The CDR3 covers 13 residues. The V end lost 2 bases, the J end lost 2 bases, and 6 bases lay between the germline ends. Germline loops: CDR1 KGHSH, CDR2 LQKENI. The CDR3 DNA sequence: TGTGCCAGCTCACCAGACGCTAACACTGAAGCTTTCTTT. It yields the protein CASSPDANTEAFF.

V is TRBV30 and J is TRBJ1-2; possible D gene TRBD1, 5 bases. The germline gives CDR1 GTSNPN, CDR2 SVGIG (reference sequence). V lost 7 bases and J 4 bases, leaving 13 bases between the germline ends. CDR3 size: 12 residues. DNA of the CDR3: TGTGCCTCTACGGGGGGACTCTATGGCTACACCTTC. Amino acid sequence: CASTGGLYGYTF. Supplemented by reference TRBV30 and TRBJ1-2, the full variable domain reads SQTIHQWPATLVQPVGSPLSLECTVEGTSNPNLYWYRQAAGRGLQLLFYSVGIGQISSEVPQNLSASRPQDRQFILSSKKLLLSDSGFYLCASTGGLYGYTFGSGTRLTVV.